This T cell receptor beta chain was captured in a study of cytomegalovirus exposure and HLA in healthy donors. The CDR3 loop spans 13 amino acids. V lost 3 bases to trimming and J lost 7 bases, with 13 bases between them. Germline V CDR1 and CDR2: SGHDT, YYEEEE. The study, taken as a whole, reports: The classifier, whose performance was assessed in both the original and validation cohorts, reportedly diagnosed cytomegalovirus status with high specificity and sensitivity.

Sequenced by immunoSEQ multiplex PCR; TCRdb stores in-frame clones only, minus some. Of 67,000 or so clones in the sample, just under 95% were seen once. Concerning this clone: Its antigen is as yet unknown.

The chain has TRBV5-6 and TRBJ1-2; D gene uncertain. The TCR comes from a man in his late teens or twenties in good health and CMV-seropositive. Sequencing was done on a sample of PBMCs. CDR3: CASSSTRVVGYTF. The CDR3, as DNA: TGTGCCAGCAGCTCTACCCGGGTAGTTGGCTACACCTTC.